Listed here are 5 T cell receptor beta chains from one sample, sequenced in a study of shared clonotypes between healthy human individuals. Assay: immunoSEQ multiplex PCR; the TCRdb copy retains only in-frame clones and omits some. This table has millions of clones, more than 85% appearing once. The sequencing input was naive CD4+ T cells from PBMCs. Subset reported: CD45RA+ positively selected. These receptors all come from a man between 18 and 35 years old in good health. Some clones in this sample may be carry-over from other donors' samples.

This chain uses TRBV2 with TRBJ2-7, with D perhaps matching TRBD2 (6 bases). V was pared by 4 bases and J by 1 base, with 11 bases between. The CDR3 runs to 14 residues. Germline lookup yields CDR1 SNHLY and CDR2 FYNNEI. The CDR3 sequence: CASSGPGVSYEQYF. Written as DNA, the CDR3 is TGTGCCAGCAGTGGGCCGGGGGTTTCCTACGAGCAGTACTTC.

The gene calls are TRBV18 and TRBJ1-1; TRBD1 is a possible D gene (6 bases). The CDR3 extends over 17 amino acids. CDR1 KGHSH and CDR2 LQKENI come from the germline V gene. V was shortened by 0 bases and J by 1 base, with 15 bases between the two germline ends. The CDR3 nucleotides are TGTGCCAGCTCACCACCAAAACTGACAGGACAGAACACTGAAGCTTTCTTT. This sequence encodes CASSPPKLTGQNTEAFF.

This clone has only one observation. V is TRBV5-1 and J is TRBJ2-3; D is possibly TRBD2 (6 bases). In germline, CDR1 is SGHRS, CDR2 YFSETQ. The V end was cut by 0 bases, the J end by 4 bases, with 15 bases between. The CDR3 spans 16 residues. For the CDR3, the DNA is TGCGCCAGCAGCTTGGCCGGAGGGTTAGGTTCAGATACGCAGTATTTT. Its translation is CASSLAGGLGSDTQYF.

In this sample, this clone turned up once. The chain employs TRBV5-1 and TRBJ2-7, with D unresolved. The CDR3 sequence is 14 residues long. V lost 4 bases to trimming and J lost 0 bases, with 11 bases between them. Per germline, CDR1 SGHRS and CDR2 YFSETQ. CDR3 nucleotides: TGCGCCAGCAGCCAGGACGGTATCTCCTACGAGCAGTACTTC. Its translation: CASSQDGISYEQYF.

The chain couples TRBV10-3 to TRBJ2-1; 8 nucleotides agree with TRBD1. This CDR3 comprises 15 residues. CDR1 and CDR2 from the germline V gene are ENHRY and SYGVKD. V was pared by 1 base and J by 4 bases, with 3 bases of the junction left unmatched. CDR3 amino acids: CAISEFGQGYNEQFF. CDR3 coding DNA: TGTGCCATCAGTGAGTTTGGACAGGGTTACAATGAGCAGTTCTTC.